Shown below are 25 T cell receptor beta chains from a single sample sequenced in a study of beta chain features in type 1 diabetes. General study results and limits: In all four CD4+ subsets, TCRB CDR3 length was significantly, moderately reduced in type 1 diabetes.

As every portion of the isolated RNA was reverse transcribed, the sequencing read expressed TCRB transcripts. Profiling relied on immunoSEQ multiplex PCR, and the TCRdb table lists in-frame clones only, not all of them. Of about 53,000 clones detected, roughly 50% appear once; the ten largest clones hold 2.6%. These receptors' targets are unknown. The source material was Tregs from blood. The receptors derive from a woman in her thirties or forties with type 1 diabetes.

The chain uses TRBV7-3 and TRBJ1-3; D possibly corresponds to TRBD1 (5 bases). From germline, CDR1 is SGHTA and CDR2 FQGTGA. With 2 bases removed from V and 0 bases from J, the gap between germline ends came to 8 bases. The CDR3 totals 15 residues. The CDR3 region has the DNA TGTGCCAGCAGCTTAGGGGCCTCCTCTGGAAACACCATATATTTT. Its translation is CASSLGASSGNTIYF.

V gene TRBV28 combines with J gene TRBJ1-2; 8 bases are a match to TRBD1. With V trimmed by 2 bases and J by 5 bases, 7 bases remained unmatched. CDR1 is MDHEN and CDR2 is SYDVKM in the germline V gene. This CDR3 has 15 residues. The CDR3 nucleotides read TGTGCCAGCAGTTTAACCGGACAGGGAGTTTATGGCTACACCTTC. Protein: CASSLTGQGVYGYTF.

Only a few counts were recorded for this clone. This sequence joins TRBV29-1 and TRBJ2-7; no definite D call. CDR3 size: 12 residues. Germline V gene data show CDR1 as SQVTM and CDR2 as ANQGSEA. V was pared by 0 bases and J by 6 bases, with 9 bases between. CDR3 protein: CSVEEEWSEQYF. Here the CDR3 DNA reads TGCAGCGTTGAAGAGGAGTGGTCCGAGCAGTACTTC.

A note on this clone: This sample also contains other DNA sequences that code for the same CDR3. The chain has TRBV5-1 and TRBJ2-7; unclear D gene. V lost 2 bases, J lost 3 bases, and 6 bases lay in between. Per the germline V gene, CDR1 is SGHRS and CDR2 is YFSETQ. The CDR3 spans 12 residues. The DNA for the CDR3 is TGCGCCAGCAGCTTAGGCGGCTACGAGCAGTACTTC. Amino acids: CASSLGGYEQYF.

This clone was observed a handful of times. The V call is TRBV7-2, the J call TRBJ2-5, with 8 positions matching TRBD1. This CDR3 has 16 amino acids. Looked up from germline, CDR1 is SGHTA and CDR2 is FQGNSA. V was clipped by 5 bases and J by 2 bases; unmatched bases: 10. DNA of the CDR3: TGTGCCAGCAGCCAAAGTGGGACAGGTGATCAAGAGACCCAGTACTTC. It is translated as CASSQSGTGDQETQYF.

The table lists this clone with a few counts. The rearrangement uses TRBV5-4 and TRBJ1-4; no reliable D call. The CDR3 consists of 15 residues. CDR1 is SGHNT and CDR2 is YYREEE in the germline V gene (reference sequence). V was clipped by 4 bases and J by 7 bases, with 17 bases between them. The CDR3 reads CASSHPGETGEKLFF. The CDR3 nucleotides are TGTGCCAGCAGCCACCCCGGGGAGACGGGTGAAAAACTGTTTTTT. Supplemented by reference TRBV5-4 and TRBJ1-4, the full variable domain reads ETGVTQSPTHLIKTRGQQVTLRCSSQSGHNTVSWYQQALGQGPQFIFQYYREEENGRGNFPPRFSGLQFPNYSSELNVNALELDDSALYLCASSHPGETGEKLFFGSGTQLSVL.

This clone was picked up a small number of times. V usage is TRBV10-3 and J usage is TRBJ1-1; weak D call: TRBD1 (6 bases). The CDR3 runs 14 residues. Trimming shortened V by 7 bases and J by 1 base, and 13 bases separated the two germline ends. CDR1 and CDR2 from the germline V gene are ENHRY and SYGVKD. CDR3 residues: CAIKNNRENTEAFF. The CDR3 DNA reads as TGTGCCATCAAAAATAACAGGGAGAACACTGAAGCTTTCTTT.

This clone was found a few times. The chain combines TRBV6-5 with TRBJ1-5, with a possible D match to TRBD1 (5 bases). Trimming stripped 3 bases from V and 7 bases from J, with 10 bases between. CDR1 is MNHEY, CDR2 SVGAGI, per germline. This CDR3 comprises 13 residues. In nucleotides, the CDR3 is TGTGCCAGCAGTTATGCGGGGGAGCAGCCCCAGCATTTT. Translating gives CASSYAGEQPQHF.

This clone was counted between two and nine times. The chain joins TRBV5-1 to TRBJ2-2, with 7 bases lining up with TRBD1. The junction had 7 bases not matched to a gene; V was cut back by 7 bases and J by 4 bases. CDR1 SGHRS and CDR2 YFSETQ come from the germline V gene. The CDR3 extends over 14 amino acids. The CDR3 region is CASGAGGVTGELFF. The CDR3 DNA reads TGCGCCAGCGGGGCAGGGGGAGTCACCGGGGAGCTGTTTTTT.

The chain links TRBV6-6 to TRBJ1-2, with TRBD1 matching 11 bases. This CDR3 spans 16 amino acids. Germline V gives CDR1 MNHNY, CDR2 SVGAGI (reference sequence). V was clipped by 6 bases and J by 2 bases; unmatched bases: 8. CDR3 sequence reads: CASSPDRGRYNYGYTF. CDR3 bases: TGTGCCAGCAGCCCGGACAGGGGGCGTTACAACTATGGCTACACCTTC.

The chain has TRBV7-9 and TRBJ1-1; TRBD1 is a possible D gene (6 bases). There are 12 residues in the CDR3. Germline CDR1 reads SEHNR; CDR2 reads FQNEAQ (reference sequence). Deletions cut 5 bases from V and 7 bases from J, with 11 bases between. As DNA, the CDR3 is TGTGCCAGCAGCGTCTCGACAGGTGAAGCTTTCTTT. It specifies CASSVSTGEAFF.

This clone has more than one count but fewer than ten. This sequence joins TRBV18 and TRBJ1-1; tentative D call: TRBD1 (6 bases). Trimming cost V 8 bases and J 5 bases, with 18 bases left between them. From germline, CDR1 is KGHSH and CDR2 LQKENI. The length of the CDR3 is 14 residues. CDR3 residues: CASRPGTTKTEAFF. In DNA form, the CDR3 reads TGTGCCAGCAGACCCGGGACAACGAAAACTGAAGCTTTCTTT.

In its sample, this clone was seen a few times. The chain carries TRBV6-6 and TRBJ2-5; TRBD2 aligns across 8 bases. CDR1 is MNHNY and CDR2 is SVGAGI in the germline V gene (reference sequence). There are 14 residues in the CDR3. The V gene end was trimmed by 6 bases and the J gene end by 5 bases; junction bases not matched to a gene: 8. For the CDR3, the DNA is TGTGCCAGCAGACAACCGGGAGGGATGGAGACCCAGTACTTC. This gives the protein CASRQPGGMETQYF.

The chain combines TRBV4-2 with TRBJ2-4; a weak D match, TRBD1 (6 bases). The V gene lost 4 bases and the J gene lost 9 bases, with 25 bases spanning the gap. Germline values: CDR1 LGHNA, CDR2 YNFKEQ. The CDR3 has 17 amino acids. CDR3 in DNA: TGTGCCAGCAGCCTTGTCTTGACGGCAGGGGATTATGGCATTCAGTACTTC. Translation gives CASSLVLTAGDYGIQYF.

This clone was seen a handful of times. V is TRBV25-1 and J is TRBJ2-1; 8 positions agree with TRBD1. The ends lost 8 bases at V and 4 bases at J; junction bases unmatched: 13. This CDR3 spans 16 amino acids. The V gene's germline CDR1 is MGHDK and CDR2 SYGVNS. This CDR3 is CASGPGGTGPYNEQFF. The DNA of the CDR3 is TGTGCCAGCGGCCCTGGGGGGACAGGTCCATACAATGAGCAGTTCTTC.

The chain combines TRBV9 with TRBJ2-7; 8 nucleotides match TRBD1. Germline V gene sequence: CDR1 SGDLS, CDR2 YYNGEE. The CDR3 has 13 residues. Trimming cost V 3 bases and J 3 bases; bases outside gene matches: 2. CDR3 bases: TGTGCCAGCAGCGAAGGGACAGGCTACGAGCAGTACTTC. This translates into CASSEGTGYEQYF.

This chain links TRBV6-5 with TRBJ1-5; TRBD1 is a possible D gene (5 bases). V was shortened by 2 bases and J by 4 bases, with 9 bases between the two germline ends. Germline CDR1 MNHEY, CDR2 SVGAGI. This CDR3 contains 14 residues. DNA of the CDR3: TGTGCCAGCAGTTACCCCAGGGTGAATCAGCCCCAGCATTTT. Residues: CASSYPRVNQPQHF.

The chain links TRBV4-3 to TRBJ1-2; D is possibly TRBD1 (5 bases). The CDR3 loop spans 13 amino acids. Germline CDR1 reads LGHNA; CDR2 reads YSLEER. V shed 1 base and J shed 7 bases, with 10 bases lying between them. Here the CDR3 reads CASSQAQGGGYTF. CDR3 sequence (DNA): TGCGCCAGCAGCCAAGCTCAGGGAGGTGGCTACACCTTC.

The table lists this clone with a count of one. The chain has TRBV2 and TRBJ2-7; 9 nucleotides align to TRBD1. CDR1 SNHLY and CDR2 FYNNEI come from the germline V gene. The trim removed 6 bases at V and 4 bases at J, leaving 4 bases unmatched. CDR3 size: 13 residues. The CDR3 loop reads CASRGQGAYEQYF. The CDR3 DNA sequence: TGTGCCAGCAGGGGACAGGGAGCATACGAGCAGTACTTC.

This clone has a handful of counts. The chain employs TRBV7-2 and TRBJ2-7, with 7 bases aligning to TRBD1. The CDR3 spans 12 residues. The V gene end was trimmed by 8 bases and the J gene end by 6 bases; junction bases not matched to a gene: 7. Germline CDR1 reads SGHTA; CDR2 reads FQGNSA. The CDR3 bases are TGTGCCAGCGCCCGGGACAGTGGCGAGCAGTACTTC. It encodes CASARDSGEQYF.

This rearrangement joins TRBV6-5 to TRBJ1-5, with D possibly matching TRBD1 (5 bases). Trimming left V 5 bases short and J 9 bases short, with 20 bases between. The CDR3 is 15 amino acids. The germline V gene encodes CDR1 MNHEY and CDR2 SVGAGI. CDR3 sequence: CASSPRGTGSRPQHF. As DNA, the CDR3 is TGTGCCAGCAGTCCGAGAGGCACAGGCTCTCGGCCCCAGCATTTT.

This clone was observed a few times. The V and J genes are TRBV9 and TRBJ1-2, with D maybe TRBD1 (5 bases). CDR1 and CDR2 (germline): SGDLS, YYNGEE. V gave up 4 bases and J gave up 4 bases, with 17 bases separating them. The CDR3 length is 15 residues. CDR3 amino acids: CASSPPFGQGYGYTF. The CDR3 DNA is TGTGCCAGCAGCCCACCCTTCGGCCAGGGCTATGGCTACACCTTC.

The V call is TRBV6-1, the J call TRBJ2-1; D perhaps matches TRBD2 (5 bases). Between the trimmed V and J ends, which lost 2 bases and 7 bases, there was a span of 15 bases. Germline CDR1 MNHNS, CDR2 SASEGT. This CDR3 comprises 15 residues. The DNA for the CDR3 is TGTGCCAGCAGTGAAAATGGGGAGCGGAGGAATGAGCAGTTCTTC. Protein sequence: CASSENGERRNEQFF.

This chain uses TRBV19 with TRBJ2-7; D might be TRBD1 (6 bases). Trimming removed 3 bases from V and 0 bases from J, with 12 bases in between. The CDR3 length is 15 residues. Per the germline V gene, CDR1 is LNHDA and CDR2 is SQIVND (reference sequence). The chain's CDR3 is CASSIRQGLSYEQYF. In DNA form, the CDR3 reads TGTGCCAGTAGTATCAGGCAGGGGCTCTCCTACGAGCAGTACTTC.

V and J are TRBV28 and TRBJ2-1; no clear D gene. This CDR3 region has 11 residues. The V gene lost 7 bases and the J gene lost 10 bases, with 11 bases spanning the gap. Germline V lookup: CDR1 MDHEN, CDR2 SYDVKM. The CDR3 sequence: CASTTVAEQFF. The CDR3, as DNA: TGTGCCAGCACCACCGTCGCGGAGCAGTTCTTC.